This T cell receptor (beta chain) was sequenced during a study of T-cell reconstitution after alpha-beta-depleted transplantation in children. After removal of 0 bases from V and 8 bases from J, the junction contained 11 bases not matched to a gene. CDR1 DFQATT and CDR2 SNEGSKA come from the germline V gene (reference sequence). The CDR3 totals 16 residues. TCRbeta library preparation incorporated unique molecular identifiers. TCRdb itself ran the PCR reads through MiXCR, one entry per CDR3 protein. Of hundreds of thousands of distinct CDR3 sequences detected, roughly 14% appear once; the ten largest clones hold 4.3%. This clonotype was observed a few times.

The sample here was PBMCs, taken from the stem cell graft. The chain carries TRBV20-1 and TRBJ2-1; TRBD2 matches 9 bases. This receptor was identified in a human donor who donated a stem cell graft to a child with Fanconi anemia. CDR3: CSAREYGGGAQDEQFF. The DNA of the CDR3 is TGCAGTGCTAGAGAATATGGCGGGGGGGCTCAAGATGAGCAGTTCTTC.